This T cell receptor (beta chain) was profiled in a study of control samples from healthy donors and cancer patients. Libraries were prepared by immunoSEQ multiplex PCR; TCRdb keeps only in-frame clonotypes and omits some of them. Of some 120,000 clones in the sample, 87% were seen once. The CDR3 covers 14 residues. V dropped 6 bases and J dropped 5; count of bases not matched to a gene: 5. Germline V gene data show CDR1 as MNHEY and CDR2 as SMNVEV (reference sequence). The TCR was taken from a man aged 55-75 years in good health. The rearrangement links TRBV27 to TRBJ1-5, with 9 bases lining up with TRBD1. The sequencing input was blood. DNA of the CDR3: TGTGCCAGCAGCGAACAGGGGGCTGATCAGCCCCAGCATTTT. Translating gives CASSEQGADQPQHF.